These 4 T cell receptor beta chains came from one sample sequenced in a study of blood T cell repertoires in COVID-19. Method: immunoSEQ multiplex PCR; TCRdb's copy keeps in-frame clones and lacks some. The table shows some 40,000 clones, with roughly 78% occurring only once. The sequenced material came from peripheral blood. The source of these receptors is a man between 65 and 85 years old with acute or convalescent COVID-19.

The CDR3 spells CASSLGEIGNTIYF. In nucleotides, the CDR3 is TGTGCCAGCAGCTTAGGGGAGATCGGAAACACCATATATTTT. The chain recombines TRBV7-9 with TRBJ1-3; D is uncertain. The CDR3 extends over 14 amino acids. V was pared by 1 base and J by 4 bases, with 8 bases between. From germline, CDR1 is SEHNR and CDR2 FQNEAQ (reference sequence).

In the case of this clone: Different DNA sequences within this sample yield the same CDR3. V is TRBV5-1 and J is TRBJ2-7, with 7 bases identical to TRBD1. V trimming: 2 bases; J trimming: 2 bases; junction bases outside the gene matches: 10. The germline V gene has CDR1 SGHRS and CDR2 YFSETQ. The CDR3 totals 16 residues. The CDR3 region is CASSFGLRDSTYEQYF. The CDR3 DNA sequence: TGCGCCAGCAGCTTCGGTCTCCGGGACAGTACCTACGAGCAGTACTTC.

The rearrangement joins TRBV7-6 to TRBJ2-7, with 9 bases lining up with TRBD1. Trimming cost V 4 bases and J 4 bases; bases outside gene matches: 8. This CDR3 has 15 amino acids. The germline gives CDR1 SGHVS, CDR2 FNYEAQ. This CDR3 reads CASSSRDRDSYEQYF. The CDR3 DNA follows: TGTGCCAGCAGCTCCCGGGACAGGGATTCTTACGAGCAGTACTTC.

The J gene is TRBJ2-7, the V gene TRBV18; D may be TRBD1 (5 bases). This CDR3 has 12 amino acids. Germline loops: CDR1 KGHSH, CDR2 LQKENI. V shed 4 bases and J shed 3 bases, with 7 bases lying between them. The CDR3 coding sequence is TGTGCCAGCTCACTTCAGGGCTACGAGCAGTACTTC. Its translation: CASSLQGYEQYF.